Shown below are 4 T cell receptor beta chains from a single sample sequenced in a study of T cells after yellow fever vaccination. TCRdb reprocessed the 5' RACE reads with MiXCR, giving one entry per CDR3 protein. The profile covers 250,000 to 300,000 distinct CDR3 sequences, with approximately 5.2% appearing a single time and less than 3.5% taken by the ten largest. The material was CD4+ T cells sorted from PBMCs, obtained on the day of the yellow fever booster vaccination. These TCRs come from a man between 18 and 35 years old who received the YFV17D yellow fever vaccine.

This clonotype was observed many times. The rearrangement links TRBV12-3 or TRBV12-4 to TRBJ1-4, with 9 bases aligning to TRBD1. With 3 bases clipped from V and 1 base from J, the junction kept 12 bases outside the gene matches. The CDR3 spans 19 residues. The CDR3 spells CASSFGGQGFFGTNEKLFF. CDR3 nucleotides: TGTGCCAGCAGTTTTGGTGGACAGGGGTTTTTTGGAACTAATGAAAAACTGTTTTTT.

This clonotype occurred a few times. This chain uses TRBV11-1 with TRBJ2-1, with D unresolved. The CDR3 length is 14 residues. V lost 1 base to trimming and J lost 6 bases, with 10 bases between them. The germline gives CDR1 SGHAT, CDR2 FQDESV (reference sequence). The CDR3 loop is CASSLEVTTNEQFF. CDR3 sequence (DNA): TGTGCCAGCAGCTTAGAGGTCACCACCAATGAGCAGTTCTTC.

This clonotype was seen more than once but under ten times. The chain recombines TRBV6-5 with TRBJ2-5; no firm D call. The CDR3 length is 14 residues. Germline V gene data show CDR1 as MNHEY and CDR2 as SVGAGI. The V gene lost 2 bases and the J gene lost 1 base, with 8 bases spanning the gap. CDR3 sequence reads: CASSYERGQETQYF. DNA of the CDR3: TGTGCCAGCAGTTACGAGAGAGGCCAAGAGACCCAGTACTTC.

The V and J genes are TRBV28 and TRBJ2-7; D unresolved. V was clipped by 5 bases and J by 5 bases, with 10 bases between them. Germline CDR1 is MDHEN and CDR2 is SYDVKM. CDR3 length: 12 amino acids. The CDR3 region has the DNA TGTGCCAGCAGTACTACAGCGAACGAGCAGTACGTC. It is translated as CASSTTANEQYV.